The T cell receptor (beta chain) described here comes from a study of cytomegalovirus exposure and HLA in healthy donors. It was with 60 Vbeta and 13 Jbeta primers that the PCR ran. Produced via immunoSEQ multiplex PCR; TCRdb's table is partial and in-frame only. The sample contains 150,000 to 200,000 clones, around three quarters of which appear only once. On this clone: The antigen remains undetermined.

Germline trimming cut 1 base from V and 7 bases from J; bases unmatched to any gene: 5. The CDR3 consists of 15 residues. Germline CDR1 is MDHEN and CDR2 is SYDVKM. Findings and caveats of the study: Through in vitro validation, a few CMV-associated chains were shown to be specific for CMV antigens. According to an earlier analysis, most TCR beta V segments yielded productive rearrangements about 90% or about 30% of the time. In a later analysis, V- and J-gene trimming of beta chains associated with a DCLRE1C missense variant, replicated independently.

The donors gave bone marrow, and they were healthy. This chain connects TRBV28 to TRBJ1-5; 9 nucleotides align to TRBD1. The sample taken for sequencing was PBMCs. The TCR originated in a woman between 45 and 65 years old in good health and CMV-seronegative. CDR3 sequence (DNA): TGTGCCAGCAGTTTATTGTGGGACAGGGACCAGCCCCAGCATTTT. This encodes CASSLLWDRDQPQHF.